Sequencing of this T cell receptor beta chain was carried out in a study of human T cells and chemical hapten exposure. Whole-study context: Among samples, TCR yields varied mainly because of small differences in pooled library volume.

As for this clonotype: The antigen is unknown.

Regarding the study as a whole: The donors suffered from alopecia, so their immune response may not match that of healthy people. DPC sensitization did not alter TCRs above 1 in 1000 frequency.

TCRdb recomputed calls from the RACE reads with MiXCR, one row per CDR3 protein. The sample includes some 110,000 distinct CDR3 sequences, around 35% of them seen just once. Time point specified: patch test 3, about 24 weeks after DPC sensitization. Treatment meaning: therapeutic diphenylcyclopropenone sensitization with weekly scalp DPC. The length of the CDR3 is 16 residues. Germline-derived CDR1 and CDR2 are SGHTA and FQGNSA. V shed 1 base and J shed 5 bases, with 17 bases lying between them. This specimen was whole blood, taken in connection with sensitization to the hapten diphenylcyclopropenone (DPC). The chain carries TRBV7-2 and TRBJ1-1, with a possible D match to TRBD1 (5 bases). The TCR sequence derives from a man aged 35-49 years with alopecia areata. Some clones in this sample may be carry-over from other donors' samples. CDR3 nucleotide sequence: TGTGCCAGCAGCTTAGTAGGGACGGCCATGGGGACTGAAGCTTTCTTT. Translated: CASSLVGTAMGTEAFF. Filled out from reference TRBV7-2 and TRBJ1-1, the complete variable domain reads GAGVSQSPSNKVTEKGKDVELRCDPISGHTALYWYRQSLGQGLEFLIYFQGNSAPDKSGLPSDRFSAERTGGSVSTLTIQRTQQEDSAVYLCASSLVGTAMGTEAFFGQGTRLTVV.